Detailed here is one T cell receptor beta chain. The antigen is undetermined. As for time point: pre-sensitization, week 0. Treatment described: therapeutic diphenylcyclopropenone sensitization with weekly scalp DPC. Each CDR3 protein is one row after TCRdb ran MiXCR on the RACE reads. This sample yields over 70,000 distinct CDR3 sequences, of which less than 15% are seen a single time; roughly 4.8% belongs to the top ten. The sample is drawn from a study of human T cells and chemical hapten exposure. Study information: Per-sample TCR yield variability stemmed mainly from small pooled library volume differences.

There are 12 residues in the CDR3. Trimming took off 4 bases at V and 3 bases at J, with 7 bases between the two ends. Germline loops: CDR1 SNHLY, CDR2 FYNNEI. Study conclusions and caveats: DPC sensitization did not alter TCRs above 1 in 1000 frequency.

Here the sequenced sample was whole blood, taken in connection with sensitization to the hapten diphenylcyclopropenone (DPC). The clonotype originates from a woman aged 45 to 65 with alopecia areata. Some clones in this sample may be carry-over from other donors' samples. The chain combines TRBV2 with TRBJ2-7; tentative D call: TRBD1 (5 bases). Here the CDR3 DNA reads TGTGCCAGCAGTGTCACAGGCTACGAGCAGTACTTC. The encoded protein is CASSVTGYEQYF.